These 3 T cell receptor beta chains share one sample of origin, sequenced in a study of blood T cell repertoires in COVID-19. TCRdb's copy holds only in-frame clones and misses some; the assay was immunoSEQ multiplex PCR. The table includes about 15,000 clones, around 70% detected once. Sample: peripheral blood. The receptors shown here come from a man aged 55 to 70 with acute or convalescent COVID-19.

This rearrangement joins TRBV18 to TRBJ1-3; unclear D gene. CDR1 is KGHSH and CDR2 is LQKENI in the germline V gene. V was clipped by 3 bases and J by 0 bases, with 15 bases between them. The CDR3 runs to 17 residues. The CDR3 sequence is CASSPLGLTSSGNTIYF. CDR3 in DNA: TGTGCCAGCTCACCGCTAGGACTTACGAGCTCTGGAAACACCATATATTTT. Full variable domain (missing parts from reference TRBV18 and TRBJ1-3): NAGVMQNPRHLVRRRGQEARLRCSPMKGHSHVYWYRQLPEEGLKFMVYLQKENIIDESGMPKERFSAEFPKEGPSILRIQQVVRGDSAAYFCASSPLGLTSSGNTIYFGEGSWLTVV.

The chain combines TRBV6-6 with TRBJ1-2; 7 nucleotides line up with TRBD1. The CDR3 is 13 residues long. Germline loops: CDR1 MNHNY, CDR2 SVGAGI (reference sequence). V gave up 4 bases and J gave up 4 bases; unmatched junction bases: 3. This CDR3 is CASSLGQSYGYTF. The DNA of the CDR3 is TGTGCCAGCAGTTTGGGACAGTCCTATGGCTACACCTTC.

The J gene is TRBJ2-1, the V gene TRBV29-1; D not resolved. The length of the CDR3 is 15 residues. CDR1 is SQVTM and CDR2 is ANQGSEA in the germline V gene. V shed 0 bases and J shed 4 bases, with 13 bases lying between them. CDR3 sequence (DNA): TGCAGCGTTGAAGATCCAGGCTGGCCTTACAATGAGCAGTTCTTC. This gives the protein CSVEDPGWPYNEQFF.